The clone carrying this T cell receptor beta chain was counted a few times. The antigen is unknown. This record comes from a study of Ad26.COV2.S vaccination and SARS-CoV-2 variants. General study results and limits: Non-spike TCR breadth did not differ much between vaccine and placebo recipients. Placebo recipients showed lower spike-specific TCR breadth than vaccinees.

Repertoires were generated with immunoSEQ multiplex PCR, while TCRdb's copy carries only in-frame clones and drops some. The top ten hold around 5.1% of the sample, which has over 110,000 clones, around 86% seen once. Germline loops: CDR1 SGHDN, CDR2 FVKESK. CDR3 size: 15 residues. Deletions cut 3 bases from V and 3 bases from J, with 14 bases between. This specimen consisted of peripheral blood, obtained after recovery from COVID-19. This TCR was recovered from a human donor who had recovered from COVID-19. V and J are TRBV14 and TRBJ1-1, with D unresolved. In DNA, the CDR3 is TGTGCCAGCAGCCAGCTGGAGGGATTTTACACTGAAGCTTTCTTT. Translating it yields CASSQLEGFYTEAFF.